The TCR beta chain under discussion was sequenced for a study of shared clonotypes between healthy human individuals. Selected positively for CCR7 and CD45RO-negative, naive CD8 cells excluded terminally differentiated effector memory CD45RA+ cells. Points on this clone: This same CDR3 is encoded by further DNA sequences in the sample.

Germline V lookup: CDR1 MNHEY, CDR2 SVGAGI. The CDR3 is 14 amino acids. The V gene end was trimmed by 0 bases and the J gene end by 4 bases; junction bases not matched to a gene: 3. The repertoire was sequenced with immunoSEQ multiplex PCR; TCRdb's copy has only in-frame clones and lacks some. The sample comprises more than 2 million clones, around 96% of which are singletons, and approximately 1.2% rests with the top ten. The clonotype originates from a man aged 18 to 30 in good health. This chain links TRBV6-5 with TRBJ2-7; 7 nucleotides agree with TRBD1. Sequenced: naive CD8+ T cells sorted from blood. CDR3 sequence: CASSYSETGYEQYF. The CDR3, as DNA: TGTGCCAGCAGTTACTCGGAGACAGGGTACGAGCAGTACTTC.